Below are 24 T cell receptor beta chains sequenced from a single sample in a study of prognosis after radiotherapy for stage I lung cancer. The TCR beta CDR3 region was amplified from genomic DNA, with two rounds of multiplex PCR being used for the amplification. Amplification during the initial PCR round employed primers specific to each TRBV and TRBJ gene. TCRdb re-analysed the multiplex PCR reads in MiXCR, keeping a single row per CDR3 protein. Among about 16,000 distinct CDR3 sequences listed, about 47% were seen once. The sample in question was PBMCs, obtained before or after stereotactic body radiation therapy (not recorded which). The receptor set was obtained from a donor aged 50 or older with non-small cell lung cancer.

This clonotype appeared a few times. The genes are TRBV20-1 and TRBJ1-2; D unclear. CDR1 and CDR2 (germline): DFQATT, SNEGSKA (reference sequence). The CDR3 has 13 residues. V gave up 0 bases and J gave up 1 base, with 6 bases separating them. CDR3 DNA: TGCAGTGCTAGAGATCCCGTTAACTATGGCTACACCTTC. Its translation is CSARDPVNYGYTF.

By its share, this clonotype is medium-sized. The CDR3 nucleotides are TGTGCCAGCGGGGATTGGGTCTACGAGCAGTACTTC. Translating gives CASGDWVYEQYF. This chain connects TRBV6-1 to TRBJ2-7; D gene uncertain. Germline values: CDR1 MNHNS, CDR2 SASEGT. Trimming pared 8 bases from V and 3 bases from J, leaving 11 bases between. The CDR3 sequence is 12 residues long.

About this clonotype itself: It may be a read error: a sequence one base away is much more abundant. The chain has TRBV18 and TRBJ1-1; D might be TRBD1 (5 bases). The CDR3 is 14 amino acids. V was shortened by 5 bases and J by 4 bases, with 14 bases between the two germline ends. Germline V CDR1 and CDR2: KGHSH, LQKENI. The CDR3, as DNA: TGTGCCAGCTCATCGGAGACAGTATCCACTGAAGCTTTCTTT. It yields the protein CASSSETVSTEAFF.

In its sample, this clonotype was seen many times. The chain links TRBV20-1 to TRBJ1-2; D perhaps matches TRBD1 (6 bases). Per the germline V gene, CDR1 is DFQATT and CDR2 is SNEGSKA (reference sequence). The CDR3 totals 12 residues. The V and J ends lost 5 bases and 6 bases respectively, with 13 bases between them. In DNA, the CDR3 is TGCAGTGCTTACAGGGAGGAAAATGGCTACACCTTC. This sequence encodes CSAYREENGYTF.

CDR3 in amino acids: CASSFQVYGGELFF. In DNA, the CDR3 is TGTGCCAGCAGCTTCCAGGTTTATGGCGGTGAGCTGTTTTTT. This chain links TRBV5-5 with TRBJ2-2, with unresolved D. The CDR3 loop spans 14 amino acids. Trimming removed 2 bases at V and 11 bases at J, with 16 bases between. CDR1 is SGHKS and CDR2 is YYEKEE in the germline V gene (reference sequence).

Concerning this clonotype itself: At one end, the junction sequence differs from germline, possibly due to a read error. The genes are TRBV6-5 and TRBJ1-2, with 7 bases identical to TRBD1. The germline gives CDR1 MNHEY, CDR2 SVGAGI. This CDR3 is 17 amino acids long. The chain's CDR3 is CASSYSSRGRGDAGYTF. The DNA for the CDR3 is TGTGCCAGCAGCTACTCGAGTCGGGGCAGGGGGGATGCTGGCTACACCTTC.

Many counts were recorded for this clonotype. The rearrangement joins TRBV20-1 to TRBJ1-1, with a weak D call TRBD1 (5 bases). Trimming stripped 4 bases from V and 4 bases from J, with 13 bases between. Germline loops: CDR1 DFQATT, CDR2 SNEGSKA (reference sequence). The CDR3 consists of 13 residues. The CDR3 DNA reads as TGCAGTGCTACCGGGGGTTTGGTCACTGAAGCTTTCTTT. Amino acids: CSATGGLVTEAFF.

In regard to this clonotype: A much larger clone differs from this one at a single base, so this may be a read error. The V gene is TRBV7-9, the J gene TRBJ1-1; D is unresolved. Germline V lookup: CDR1 SEHNR, CDR2 FQNEAQ (reference sequence). The V end lost 2 bases, the J end lost 5 bases, and 12 bases lay between the germline ends. This CDR3 is 14 amino acids long. The CDR3 DNA sequence: TGTGCCAGCAGCTTATATCGGGTTCATACTGAAGCTTTCTTT. It yields the protein CASSLYRVHTEAFF.

This clonotype was detected only a few times. It may be a read error: a sequence one base away is much more abundant. Here the CDR3 reads CASIRGQDQETQYF. For the CDR3, the DNA is TGTGCCAGCATACGTGGACAGGACCAAGAGACCCAGTACTTC. The rearrangement joins TRBV6-1 to TRBJ2-5, with TRBD1 identical over 7 bases. In germline, CDR1 is MNHNS, CDR2 SASEGT. The V gene end was trimmed by 7 bases and the J gene end by 0 bases; junction bases not matched to a gene: 5. The CDR3 covers 14 residues.

This clonotype was seen ten or more times. This chain connects TRBV20-1 to TRBJ2-7, with 9 nucleotides matching TRBD2. This CDR3 has 16 amino acids. CDR1 is DFQATT and CDR2 is SNEGSKA in the germline V gene (reference sequence). With V trimmed by 1 base and J by 1 base, 8 bases remained unmatched. DNA of the CDR3: TGCAGTGCTAGAGGGGTTAGCGGGGGCCCTTCCTACGAGCAGTACTTC. It yields the protein CSARGVSGGPSYEQYF.

This clonotype was counted a single time. This chain connects TRBV9 to TRBJ1-2; a possible D gene is TRBD1 (6 bases). Deletions cut 6 bases from V and 5 bases from J, with 11 bases between. Germline lookup yields CDR1 SGDLS and CDR2 YYNGEE. The CDR3 is 12 residues long. The CDR3 bases are TGTGCCAGCAAAAAGGGGACATATGGCTACACCTTC. Translating gives CASKKGTYGYTF.

This clonotype was detected ten times or more. The chain combines TRBV20-1 with TRBJ2-2; tentative D call: TRBD2 (6 bases). Per the germline V gene, CDR1 is DFQATT and CDR2 is SNEGSKA (reference sequence). This CDR3 region has 13 residues. V was clipped by 6 bases and J by 4 bases, with 12 bases between them. The CDR3 reads CSAAGGITGELFF. The CDR3, as DNA: TGCAGTGCCGCAGGCGGGATCACCGGGGAGCTGTTTTTT.

The table lists this clonotype with many counts. The chain joins TRBV12-3 or TRBV12-4 to TRBJ2-5, with 11 nucleotides matching TRBD2. CDR3 length equals 15 residues. V lost 3 bases, J lost 2 bases, and 2 bases stayed unmatched. CDR3 nucleotides: TGTGCCAGCAGTTTTCCTAGCGGGGGGCAAGAGACCCAGTACTTC. Translating it yields CASSFPSGGQETQYF.

The DNA for the CDR3 is TGTGCCAGCAGTCCGGGACATGCGTGGTATGGCTACACCTTC. This codes for CASSPGHAWYGYTF. The gene calls are TRBV12-3 or TRBV12-4 and TRBJ1-2, with D tentatively TRBD1 (6 bases). There are 14 residues in the CDR3. Between the trimmed V and J ends, which lost 5 bases and 5 bases, there was a span of 15 bases.

Within the sample, this clonotype is medium-sized. The chain has TRBV11-1 and TRBJ2-7; 8 nucleotides agree with TRBD1. The CDR3 extends over 14 amino acids. The trim removed 5 bases at V and 4 bases at J, leaving 7 bases unmatched. CDR1 and CDR2 from the germline V gene are SGHAT and FQDESV (reference sequence). This CDR3 is CASSRTGNRYEQYF. The CDR3 DNA is TGTGCCAGCAGCCGGACAGGGAATCGGTACGAGCAGTACTTC.

This clonotype was seen at least ten times. This sequence joins TRBV3-1 and TRBJ1-5; 7 nucleotides match TRBD1. The CDR3 consists of 17 residues. V shed 1 base and J 4 bases; nucleotides not matched to a gene: 10. Germline CDR1 reads LGHDT; CDR2 reads YNNKEL (reference sequence). The chain's CDR3 is CASSQGFGTAKNQPQHF. The DNA of the CDR3 is TGTGCCAGCAGCCAAGGCTTCGGGACAGCGAAGAATCAGCCCCAGCATTTT.

This clonotype was detected ten times or more. This sequence joins TRBV12-3 or TRBV12-4 and TRBJ1-2; no firm D call. There are 12 residues in the CDR3. Trimming removed 0 bases at V and 6 bases at J, with 5 bases between. The CDR3 protein is CASSLAGNGYTF. The CDR3 bases are TGTGCCAGCAGTTTAGCAGGGAATGGCTACACCTTC.

Points on this clonotype: A much larger clone lies one base from this, so it may be a read error. This rearrangement joins TRBV20-1 to TRBJ2-5; D is uncertain. The CDR3 has 13 amino acids. Germline lookup yields CDR1 DFQATT and CDR2 SNEGSKA (reference sequence). The V end was cut by 7 bases, the J end by 5 bases, with 17 bases between. The CDR3: CSVPVPSAETQYF. CDR3 nucleotides: TGCAGTGTTCCGGTCCCCTCGGCGGAGACCCAGTACTTC.

A single count supports this clonotype. This rearrangement joins TRBV6-1 to TRBJ2-7; D gene ambiguous. The CDR3 loop spans 13 amino acids. Trimming cost V 10 bases and J 4 bases, with 17 bases left between them. The germline V gene has CDR1 MNHNS and CDR2 SASEGT. As DNA, the CDR3 is TGTGCCATCGCCAAGGAGCTCGTTTACGAGCAGTACTTC. Translated, it gives CAIAKELVYEQYF.

In the case of this clonotype: A much larger clone is a single base away; this may be a read error. DNA of the CDR3: TGTGCCGGCACCCGTCGGAGGTTATCTGGAAACACCATATATTTT. This codes for CAGTRRRLSGNTIYF. The V gene is TRBV5-6, the J gene TRBJ1-3; D remains ambiguous. From germline, CDR1 is SGHDT and CDR2 YYEEEE. The CDR3 length is 15 residues. Trimming cost V 10 bases and J 1 base, with 18 bases left between them. Looking up the rest from reference TRBV5-6 and TRBJ1-3 gives the full variable domain: DAGVTQSPTHLIKTRGQQVTLRCSPKSGHDTVSWYQQALGQGPQFIFQYYEEEERQRGNFPDRFSGHQFPNYSSELNVNALLLGDSALYLCAGTRRRLSGNTIYFGEGSWLTVV.

Ten or more counts support this clonotype. The V and J genes are TRBV11-3 and TRBJ1-4; a possible D gene is TRBD1 (5 bases). Germline lookup yields CDR1 SGHNT and CDR2 YENEEA. The CDR3 is made up of 13 amino acids. Trimming removed 11 bases from V and 4 bases from J, with 14 bases in between. CDR3 loop: CAWIGGVNEKLFF. CDR3 in DNA: TGTGCCTGGATCGGGGGTGTTAATGAAAAACTGTTTTTT.

This clonotype was detected many times. The rearrangement uses TRBV5-6 and TRBJ2-3; TRBD1 matches 9 bases. Per the germline V gene, CDR1 is SGHDT and CDR2 is YYEEEE. Trimming at V came to 5 bases and at J to 2 bases, leaving 12 bases not matched to a gene. CDR3 size: 17 residues. The CDR3 DNA follows: TGTGCCAGCAGAAGCGAACCCGGGACAGGGCACACAGATACGCAGTATTTT. This encodes CASRSEPGTGHTDTQYF.

This clonotype came up many times. Here the CDR3 reads CASSSSRGGWTEAFF. CDR3 nucleotide sequence: TGTGCCAGCAGCTCCTCCCGGGGCGGATGGACTGAAGCTTTCTTT. The rearrangement joins TRBV7-8 to TRBJ1-1; D might be TRBD1 (5 bases). Germline CDR1 is SGHVS and CDR2 is FQNEAQ. Trimming removed 4 bases from V and 5 bases from J, with 17 bases in between. The CDR3 runs to 15 residues.

This clonotype was detected many times. This sequence joins TRBV5-1 and TRBJ1-6; D possibly corresponds to TRBD1 (6 bases). This CDR3 has 14 residues. Germline V gene lookup returns CDR1 SGHRS and CDR2 YFSETQ. Trimming took 1 base from V and 7 from J, leaving 9 bases between them. In DNA form, the CDR3 reads TGCGCCAGCAGCTTGACAGGGTTGAATTCACCCCTCCACTTT. Protein product: CASSLTGLNSPLHF. Full variable domain (missing parts from reference TRBV5-1 and TRBJ1-6): KAGVTQTPRYLIKTRGQQVTLSCSPISGHRSVSWYQQTPGQGLQFLFEYFSETQRNKGNFPGRFSGRQFSNSRSEMNVSTLELGDSALYLCASSLTGLNSPLHFGNGTRLTVT.